Presented here are 4 T cell receptor beta chains from one specimen sequenced in a study of cytomegalovirus exposure and HLA in healthy donors. The PCR employed 60 Vbeta primers together with 13 Jbeta primers. The repertoire was sequenced with immunoSEQ multiplex PCR; TCRdb's copy has only in-frame clones and lacks some. The repertoire holds some 150,000 clones, with approximately 80% as singletons. The source material was PBMCs. These receptors were obtained from a young man in good health and CMV-seropositive.

This clone was detected once. The rearrangement joins TRBV11-2 to TRBJ2-5; D unresolved. V lost 1 base and J 6 bases, leaving 18 bases between the germline ends. Looked up from germline, CDR1 is SGHAT and CDR2 is FQNNGV. The CDR3 loop spans 16 amino acids. For the CDR3, the DNA is TGTGCCAGCAGCTTAGCCCTCCGCATGGGCGAAAAGACCCAGTACTTC. The encoded protein is CASSLALRMGEKTQYF.

V and J are TRBV6-6 and TRBJ2-7; possible D gene TRBD2, 5 bases. V lost 1 base, J lost 5 bases, and 9 bases lay in between. Per the germline V gene, CDR1 is MNHNY and CDR2 is SVGAGI (reference sequence). The CDR3 is 13 residues long. As DNA, the CDR3 is TGTGCCAGCAGTTACTTCCGGACTGACGAGCAGTACTTC. Its translation: CASSYFRTDEQYF.

The chain uses TRBV4-3 and TRBJ2-1; no definite D call. Germline CDR1 reads LGHNA; CDR2 reads YSLEER. V dropped 0 bases and J dropped 0 bases, with 9 bases sitting between them. The CDR3 has 16 residues. CDR3: CASSQDWSSSYNEQFF. CDR3 in DNA: TGCGCCAGCAGCCAAGATTGGAGCTCCTCCTACAATGAGCAGTTCTTC.

The V and J genes are TRBV28 and TRBJ1-4, with 7 nucleotides matching TRBD1. V lost 8 bases and J lost 6; bases outside the gene matches: 12. The CDR3 runs to 15 residues. Germline CDR1 and CDR2: MDHEN and SYDVKM. The CDR3 DNA reads as TGTGCCAGCGGGTTGACAGGGAGGAAGGATGAAAAACTGTTTTTT. Its translation is CASGLTGRKDEKLFF.